Listed below are T cell receptor beta chains from one sample, sequenced in a study of vaccination effects on CD4 cells after COVID-19. Clones were sequenced by immunoSEQ multiplex PCR, and TCRdb holds only the in-frame ones, with some missing. This sample yields roughly 30,000 clones, of which 55% to 75% are seen a single time; about 10% belongs to the top ten. Antigens of these TCRs are unknown. The input for sequencing was CD4+ T cells from PBMCs cultured with HCoV-NL63 spike peptides, taken after COVID-19 vaccination. Receptors were obtained from a human donor who received a COVID-19 vaccine. The CDR3 runs from the conserved cysteine through the conserved F or W. D genes are given only for firm matches. Expanded clones get a size class; other rows say once, few or many, or leave the size out.

j_call clone_size d_call v_call cdr3_nt cdr3_aa
TRBJ1-3 NA TRBD1 TRBV30 TGTGCCTGGTTGACAGGGTCTGGAAACACCATATATTTT CAWLTGSGNTIYF
TRBJ2-7 NA NA TRBV30 TGTGCCTGGAGCCGAAGGGGGGGGATCTCCTACGAGCAGTACTTC CAWSRRGGISYEQYF
TRBJ2-7 NA NA TRBV6-2/TRBV6-3 TGTGCCAGCAGTTACTCGATACAGGGCAGCTCCTACGAGCAGTACTTC CASSYSIQGSSYEQYF
TRBJ2-3 NA TRBD2 TRBV9 TGTGCCAGCAGCGTAGGGGGGGGGAGCCTTAGCACAGATACGCAGTATTTT CASSVGGGSLSTDTQYF
TRBJ1-5 NA TRBD1 TRBV27 TGTGCCAGCAGTTTCGCGACAGGGGCGCTCAATCAGCCCCAGCATTTT CASSFATGALNQPQHF
TRBJ2-7 NA NA TRBV20-1 TGCAGTGTATCCGCAGCCTACGAGCAGTACTTC CSVSAAYEQYF
TRBJ1-5 NA NA TRBV6-6 TGTGCCAGCAGTTCGCCCTCTCAGCCCCAGCATTTT CASSSPSQPQHF
TRBJ2-1 NA NA TRBV5-1 TGCGCCAGCAGCTTCCCGGGAGTGATTATCCATGAGCAGTTCTTC CASSFPGVIIHEQFF
TRBJ2-3 once NA TRBV3-1/TRBV3-2 TGTGCCAGCAGCCAAGATCTCGGGGGACGGGCAGATACGCAGTATTTT CASSQDLGGRADTQYF
TRBJ2-3 once TRBD2 TRBV15 TGTGCCACCAGCAGCCTCGGATTAGCGGGGGGGTTGGGCACAGATACGCAGTATTTT CATSSLGLAGGLGTDTQYF
TRBJ2-5 few NA TRBV19 TGTGCCAGTAGAGCAGGGAGTGGGACCCAGTACTTC CASRAGSGTQYF
TRBJ2-7 few NA TRBV3-1/TRBV3-2 TGTGCCAGCAGCCACCCAACTAGTAGCGACGACTACGAGCAGTACTTC CASSHPTSSDDYEQYF
TRBJ2-2 few NA TRBV20-1 TGCAGTGCTAGTGGTGGTACCCCGGGGACCGGGGAGCTGTTTTTT CSASGGTPGTGELFF
TRBJ1-3 few NA TRBV5-1 TGCGCCAGCAGCCCCCGGACGGATGGAAACACCATATATTTT CASSPRTDGNTIYF
TRBJ1-1 few NA TRBV30 TGTGCCTCGTCAACAGGGTTGAACACTGAAGCTTTCTTT CASSTGLNTEAFF
TRBJ1-1 once TRBD1 TRBV6-2/TRBV6-3 TGTGCCAGCAGTTATTTCGGCGGACAGGGGAGGAACACTGAAGCTTTCTTT CASSYFGGQGRNTEAFF